This T cell receptor (beta chain) was captured by sequencing in a study of blood T cells in healthy people across ages. This clonotype was detected only a few times. The antigen remains undetermined. Germline trimming cut 0 bases from V and 9 bases from J; bases unmatched to any gene: 9. CDR3 length: 15 amino acids. The germline CDR1 and CDR2 sequences are DFQATT and SNEGSKA (reference sequence). Overall study findings and caveats: It was not known whether donors were CMV positive (a possible confounder of expanded clonotype changes).

With a J-beta primer mix and a sample-barcoded 5' primer, a second PCR ran 7 to 11 cycles. A template-switch adaptor that had 12 random nucleotides put a tag on each cDNA molecule. Using its own MiXCR run on the 5' RACE reads, TCRdb lists one record per CDR3 protein. Counted here are over 1,200,000 distinct CDR3 sequences, approximately 59% occurring once; the ten biggest clones make up 5% to 7%. Roughly 10 milliliters of peripheral blood were drawn from each donor. The chain is built from TRBV20-1 and TRBJ2-1, with 9 bases that match TRBD2. The receptor was isolated from a man aged 18 to 29 in good health. The sequenced material came from blood. This CDR3 is CSARDRHIAGVEQFF. The CDR3 DNA reads as TGCAGTGCTAGAGATAGGCACATAGCGGGAGTTGAGCAGTTCTTC.